One sample yielded the 8 T cell receptor beta chains listed below, sequenced in a study of blood T cell repertoires in COVID-19. The repertoire was sequenced with immunoSEQ multiplex PCR; TCRdb's copy has only in-frame clones and lacks some. The sample holds under 200,000 clones, 80% to 90% seen once. The sample was peripheral blood. The receptors originated from a woman aged 50 to 65 with COVID-19, enrolled during active disease.

The chain recombines TRBV4-2 with TRBJ2-1; 11 nucleotides agree with TRBD2. Losses at the gene ends were 4 bases for V and 2 bases for J; bases not matched to a gene: 10. Germline V gene sequence: CDR1 LGHNA, CDR2 YNFKEQ. The length of the CDR3 is 18 residues. The DNA of the CDR3 is TGTGCCAGCAGCCCGCAGCTGGGTAGCGGGGGGGCCTACAATGAGCAGTTCTTC. It yields the protein CASSPQLGSGGAYNEQFF.

The chain has TRBV5-1 and TRBJ2-3; 9 bases fit TRBD1. This CDR3 spans 16 amino acids. With V trimmed by 0 bases and J by 2 bases, 4 bases remained unmatched. Germline CDR1 and CDR2: SGHRS and YFSETQ. CDR3 sequence: CASSLGGTGHTDTQYF. The CDR3 DNA follows: TGCGCCAGCAGCTTGGGAGGGACAGGGCACACAGATACGCAGTATTTT. Filled out from reference TRBV5-1 and TRBJ2-3, the complete variable domain reads KAGVTQTPRYLIKTRGQQVTLSCSPISGHRSVSWYQQTPGQGLQFLFEYFSETQRNKGNFPGRFSGRQFSNSRSEMNVSTLELGDSALYLCASSLGGTGHTDTQYFGPGTRLTVL.

The chain uses TRBV7-9 and TRBJ2-7; D is unclear. This CDR3 contains 13 residues. V gave up 0 bases and J gave up 0 bases, with 3 bases separating them. Germline-derived CDR1 and CDR2 are SEHNR and FQNEAQ (reference sequence). CDR3: CASSLANSYEQYF. The CDR3 DNA is TGTGCCAGCAGCTTAGCCAACTCCTACGAGCAGTACTTC. Variable domain in full (rest from reference TRBV7-9 and TRBJ2-7): DTGVSQNPRHKITKRGQNVTFRCDPISEHNRLYWYRQTLGQGPEFLTYFQNEAQLEKSRLLSDRFSAERPKGSFSTLEIQRTEQGDSAMYLCASSLANSYEQYFGPGTRLTVT.

The rearrangement links TRBV5-1 to TRBJ1-1, with 9 bases fitting TRBD1. V shed 4 bases and J 0 bases; nucleotides not matched to a gene: 7. The CDR3 contains 16 residues. Germline V CDR1 and CDR2: SGHRS, YFSETQ. Written as DNA, the CDR3 is TGCGCCAGCAGCGGGGGACAGGGAATCATGAACACTGAAGCTTTCTTT. Translation gives CASSGGQGIMNTEAFF.

This chain connects TRBV5-1 to TRBJ2-1, with TRBD2 matching 7 bases. Germline V gene sequence: CDR1 SGHRS, CDR2 YFSETQ. Losses at the gene ends were 0 bases for V and 0 bases for J; bases not matched to a gene: 0. The CDR3 totals 15 residues. This CDR3 is CASSLVAGSYNEQFF. CDR3 nucleotides: TGCGCCAGCAGCTTGGTAGCGGGCTCCTACAATGAGCAGTTCTTC.

The V and J genes are TRBV7-6 and TRBJ2-1; the D gene is possibly TRBD2 (6 bases). V dropped 0 bases and J dropped 15 bases, with 15 bases sitting between them. CDR3 length: 13 amino acids. Germline V gives CDR1 SGHVS, CDR2 FNYEAQ. CDR3 residues: CASSLAGGGSRFF. CDR3 coding DNA: TGTGCCAGCAGCTTAGCTGGGGGAGGCAGCAGGTTCTTC.

This clone came up a few times. The rearrangement links TRBV5-1 to TRBJ2-3; TRBD2 aligns across 8 bases. The length of the CDR3 is 15 residues. J gave up 1 base and V 0 bases, and 1 base lay outside the gene matches. Germline values: CDR1 SGHRS, CDR2 YFSETQ. This chain's CDR3 is CASSLGAGGTDTQYF. The CDR3, as DNA: TGCGCCAGCAGCTTGGGAGCGGGGGGCACAGATACGCAGTATTTT. Variable domain in full (rest from reference TRBV5-1 and TRBJ2-3): KAGVTQTPRYLIKTRGQQVTLSCSPISGHRSVSWYQQTPGQGLQFLFEYFSETQRNKGNFPGRFSGRQFSNSRSEMNVSTLELGDSALYLCASSLGAGGTDTQYFGPGTRLTVL.

The chain uses TRBV7-2 and TRBJ2-5, with TRBD2 as a possible D gene (6 bases). There are 15 residues in the CDR3. Trimming took 5 bases from V and 5 from J, leaving 18 bases between them. Germline V gene lookup returns CDR1 SGHTA and CDR2 FQGNSA. CDR3 loop: CASSPGLPQDETQYF. For the CDR3, the DNA is TGTGCCAGCAGCCCCGGACTACCCCAGGACGAGACCCAGTACTTC.